Presented here are 32 T cell receptor beta chains from one specimen sequenced in a study of T cell repertoires in cytomegalovirus infection. No antigen is known for these receptors. MiXCR was run by TCRdb on the reads, yielding one entry per CDR3 protein. The sample contains some 900,000 distinct CDR3 sequences, about 30% of which appear only once. The sequenced sample was cultured CD8+ T cells from PBMCs, obtained from culture after CMV antigen stimulation. The receptors derive from a human donor in good health (CMV status not recorded). Some clones in this sample may be carry-over from other donors' samples.

V and J are TRBV2 and TRBJ1-2, with D unclear. The ends were cut back, 3 bases at V and 4 bases at J, with 18 bases in the middle. The CDR3 consists of 16 residues. Germline-derived CDR1 and CDR2 are SNHLY and FYNNEI. In nucleotides, the CDR3 is TGTGCCAGCAGTGACAATATCCCCGGCGGATTCTATGGCTACACCTTC. The encoded protein is CASSDNIPGGFYGYTF.

This chain connects TRBV5-6 to TRBJ2-2; 14 bases agree with TRBD2. The germline CDR1 and CDR2 sequences are SGHDT and YYEEEE. The CDR3 spans 17 residues. V dropped 3 bases and J dropped 4; count of bases not matched to a gene: 5. The CDR3 DNA sequence: TGTGCCAGCAGCTGGGGACTAGCGGGGGACCTCACCGGGGAGCTGTTTTTT. Its translation is CASSWGLAGDLTGELFF.

This clonotype was seen a few times. The genes are TRBV15 and TRBJ2-5; D is ambiguous. The CDR3 sequence is 15 residues long. Germline CDR1 is LNHNV and CDR2 is YYDKDF (reference sequence). V was cut by 0 bases and J by 5 bases, with 13 bases left in between. The CDR3 nucleotides are TGTGCCACCAGCAGAGATATCGACCTAGAGGAGACCCAGTACTTC. Amino acid sequence: CATSRDIDLEETQYF.

The rearrangement uses TRBV15 and TRBJ2-2, with 11 bases lining up with TRBD1. J lost 2 bases, V lost 8 bases, and 7 bases had no gene match. Looked up from germline, CDR1 is LNHNV and CDR2 is YYDKDF (reference sequence). The CDR3 has 16 residues. In DNA form, the CDR3 reads TGTGCCACCGGACAGGGGGCCTTCCTAAACACCGGGGAGCTGTTTTTT. It specifies CATGQGAFLNTGELFF.

The J gene is TRBJ1-1, the V gene TRBV6-5; perhaps TRBD1 as D (5 bases). V lost 7 bases to trimming and J lost 0 bases, with 12 bases between them. The CDR3 has 14 amino acids. Germline V gene lookup returns CDR1 MNHEY and CDR2 SVGAGI. The CDR3 region has the DNA TGTGCCAGCATCTCACGGGGGTTGAACACTGAAGCTTTCTTT. The encoded protein is CASISRGLNTEAFF.

The chain uses TRBV9 and TRBJ2-2; 8 bases line up with TRBD2. The germline gives CDR1 SGDLS, CDR2 YYNGEE. Trimming took 2 bases from V and 2 from J; bases not matched to a gene: 5. This CDR3 is 16 amino acids long. The CDR3 coding sequence is TGTGCCAGCAGCGTCGTTAGCGGGGAAAACACCGGGGAGCTGTTTTTT. Its protein is CASSVVSGENTGELFF.

This clonotype was counted only a few times. The chain has TRBV7-9 and TRBJ2-3, with D tentatively TRBD2 (7 bases). Trimming took 1 base from V and 4 from J, leaving 12 bases between them. CDR1 and CDR2 (germline): SEHNR, FQNEAQ (reference sequence). The CDR3 spans 15 residues. The CDR3 region has the DNA TGTGCCAGCAGCTTAGAACGGGGGGCGGCAGATACGCAGTATTTT. The encoded protein is CASSLERGAADTQYF.

As regards this clonotype: This likely comes from a read error, as the CDR3 has no conserved phenylalanine or tryptophan at its end. CDR3 sequence (DNA): TGTGCCAGCAGTTACACGCAGGGTCCAGGGATGTCCGAGCAGTACGAC. It yields the protein CASSYTQGPGMSEQYD. The chain couples TRBV6-1 to TRBJ2-7; the D gene is possibly TRBD1 (5 bases). Germline assignment: CDR1 MNHNS and CDR2 SASEGT. The CDR3 contains 16 residues. With 5 bases removed from V and 6 bases from J, the gap between germline ends came to 23 bases.

The chain carries TRBV10-1 and TRBJ2-7; 9 nucleotides align to TRBD1. This CDR3 is built from 13 residues. V shed 6 bases and J 5 bases; nucleotides not matched to a gene: 5. The germline V gene encodes CDR1 WNHNN and CDR2 SYGVQD (reference sequence). In DNA form, the CDR3 reads TGCGCCAGCAGACTGGACAGGGGCCACGAGCAGTACTTC. Translating it yields CASRLDRGHEQYF.

This clonotype was observed a few times. One end of the junction fails to match germline, which may point to a read error. CDR3 protein: CASSYSGVKTEAFF. The DNA of the CDR3 is TGTGCCAGCAGTTACTCCGGGGTGAAAACTGAAGCTTTCTTT. The rearrangement joins TRBV6-5 to TRBJ1-1, with unresolved D. This CDR3 region has 14 residues. Germline V lookup: CDR1 MNHEY, CDR2 SVGAGI.

As concerns this clonotype: The conserved phenylalanine or tryptophan normally closing the CDR3 is absent here, so this likely arose from a read error. The chain employs TRBV7-6 and TRBJ2-1; 7 bases are shared with TRBD1. Unmatched junction bases numbered 11, after V lost 5 bases and J lost 4 bases. The CDR3 consists of 16 residues. Germline V gives CDR1 SGHVS, CDR2 FNYEAQ. The CDR3 region has the DNA TGTGCCAGCAGCCTCAAGGGGGCCCAACCATACAATGAGCAGTTCCTC. Its protein is CASSLKGAQPYNEQFL.

This clonotype was seen just once. The V call is TRBV4-3, the J call TRBJ1-3; possible D gene TRBD1, 5 bases. V was trimmed by 0 bases and J by 4 bases, leaving 13 bases between them. The CDR3 has 16 amino acids. Germline V gene sequence: CDR1 LGHNA, CDR2 YSLEER. Here the CDR3 reads CASSQEEGLGGNTIYF. The CDR3 bases are TGCGCCAGCAGCCAAGAAGAGGGACTGGGCGGAAACACCATATATTTT.

The V and J genes are TRBV19 and TRBJ2-1; TRBD1 matches 8 bases. The germline V gene encodes CDR1 LNHDA and CDR2 SQIVND (reference sequence). The CDR3 spans 13 residues. J gave up 6 bases and V 10 bases, and 8 bases lay outside the gene matches. The DNA for the CDR3 is TGTGCCACGTGGACAGGGTTGGGCAATGAGCAGTTCTTC. Translation: CATWTGLGNEQFF.

This clonotype has a count of ten or more. The rearrangement links TRBV28 to TRBJ1-2; D unresolved. The CDR3 has 17 amino acids. The germline gives CDR1 MDHEN, CDR2 SYDVKM. The V end was cut by 3 bases, the J end by 2 bases, with 19 bases between. The chain's CDR3 is CASSLRVSDFANYGYTF. CDR3 sequence (DNA): TGTGCCAGCAGTTTGCGTGTGTCAGACTTCGCGAACTATGGCTACACCTTC.

In its sample, this clonotype was seen many times. The chain uses TRBV7-9 and TRBJ1-2; the D gene is possibly TRBD1 (6 bases). Germline lookup yields CDR1 SEHNR and CDR2 FQNEAQ (reference sequence). V lost 5 bases, J lost 3 bases, and 19 bases lay in between. CDR3 length: 16 residues. Here the CDR3 DNA reads TGTGCCAGCAGCCCCGGCCGGGGACACTCATACTATGGCTACACCTTC. It encodes CASSPGRGHSYYGYTF.

Only a few counts were recorded for this clonotype. The chain combines TRBV2 with TRBJ1-1; 7 bases align to TRBD1. Germline V gives CDR1 SNHLY, CDR2 FYNNEI. Trimming cost V 7 bases and J 11 bases; bases outside gene matches: 7. The CDR3 has 11 residues. The CDR3 is CASMTGSGAFF. In nucleotides, the CDR3 is TGTGCCAGCATGACAGGGTCAGGTGCTTTCTTT. The full variable domain, rest sourced from reference TRBV2 and TRBJ1-1, is EPEVTQTPSHQVTQMGQEVILRCVPISNHLYFYWYRQILGQKVEFLVSFYNNEISEKSEIFDDQFSVERPDGSNFTLKIRSTKLEDSAMYFCASMTGSGAFFGQGTRLTVV.

This chain connects TRBV6-6 to TRBJ1-5, with TRBD1 as a possible D gene (5 bases). The CDR3 length is 14 residues. V was cut by 8 bases and J by 6 bases, with 17 bases left in between. Germline-derived CDR1 and CDR2 are MNHNY and SVGAGI (reference sequence). The CDR3 region is CASWDGAWLQPQHF. The DNA of the CDR3 is TGTGCCAGCTGGGACGGAGCTTGGCTTCAGCCCCAGCATTTT.

Of note for this clonotype: A much larger clone differs from this one at a single base, so this may be a read error. J is TRBJ1-2 and V is TRBV4-1; D gene uncertain. The germline V gene has CDR1 MGHRA and CDR2 YSYEKL. This CDR3 contains 11 residues. The CDR3 coding sequence is TGCACCAGCAGCCTCAGATCGGACTACACCTTC. Translation gives CTSSLRSDYTF.

CDR3 sequence: CASSSSVLAAYLEQFF. The CDR3 region has the DNA TGTGCCAGCAGCTCGAGTGTTCTAGCGGCGTATCTCGAGCAGTTCTTC. The chain links TRBV7-9 to TRBJ2-1; TRBD2 matches 7 bases. This CDR3 is 16 amino acids long. The J segment lost 10 bases and the V segment lost 4 bases, leaving 16 bases of the junction unmatched. Per the germline V gene, CDR1 is SEHNR and CDR2 is FQNEAQ (reference sequence).

In its sample, this clonotype was seen many times. V is TRBV7-2 and J is TRBJ1-1; D unresolved. Trimming pared 0 bases from V and 1 base from J, leaving 6 bases between. Germline V gene lookup returns CDR1 SGHTA and CDR2 FQGNSA. This CDR3 spans 14 amino acids. CDR3 bases: TGTGCCAGCAGCTTAGCACCTAAGAACACTGAAGCTTTCTTT. Amino acid sequence: CASSLAPKNTEAFF.

This clonotype has just a few counts. The gene calls are TRBV4-1 and TRBJ2-7; D is perhaps TRBD1 or TRBD2 (5 bases each). The V gene's germline CDR1 is MGHRA and CDR2 YSYEKL. The CDR3 loop spans 12 amino acids. Deletions cut 6 bases from V and 7 bases from J, with 13 bases between. The CDR3 protein is CASSSGLREQYF. For the CDR3, the DNA is TGCGCCAGCAGTTCGGGGCTAAGGGAGCAGTACTTC.

This clonotype was observed a few times. This chain uses TRBV6-5 with TRBJ1-3; no definite D call. CDR1 is MNHEY and CDR2 is SVGAGI in the germline V gene. CDR3 length: 13 amino acids. V was cut by 6 bases and J by 4 bases, with 10 bases left in between. CDR3 region: CASSPDEGNTIYF. For the CDR3, the DNA is TGTGCCAGCAGCCCCGATGAAGGAAACACCATATATTTT.

V and J are TRBV19 and TRBJ1-2, with a possible D match to TRBD1 (5 bases). The ends were cut back, 10 bases at V and 7 bases at J, with 19 bases in the middle. This CDR3 spans 13 amino acids. Germline V lookup: CDR1 LNHDA, CDR2 SQIVND (reference sequence). The CDR3 reads CATLFPGDSGYTF. As DNA, the CDR3 is TGTGCCACTCTGTTCCCGGGGGATTCTGGCTACACCTTC.

In this sample, this clonotype turned up a few times. The chain uses TRBV7-9 and TRBJ2-6, with no clear D. Germline loops: CDR1 SEHNR, CDR2 FQNEAQ (reference sequence). Between the trimmed V and J ends, which lost 11 bases and 0 bases, there was a span of 8 bases. The CDR3 spans 13 residues. The CDR3 protein is CAPSRSGANVLTF. The CDR3, as DNA: TGTGCCCCTTCTCGCTCTGGGGCCAACGTCCTGACTTTC.

This clonotype was seen a handful of times. The chain recombines TRBV4-2 with TRBJ1-3, with D possibly being TRBD1 (5 bases). The V gene lost 0 bases and the J gene lost 1 base, with 7 bases spanning the gap. The germline V gene has CDR1 LGHNA and CDR2 YNFKEQ. This CDR3 contains 15 residues. CDR3 coding DNA: TGTGCCAGCAGCCAAGAGCGGGGGTCTGGAAACACCATATATTTT. Amino acids: CASSQERGSGNTIYF.

This chain uses TRBV27 with TRBJ2-1; possible D gene TRBD2, 5 bases. Germline assignment: CDR1 MNHEY and CDR2 SMNVEV (reference sequence). Deletions cut 5 bases from V and 2 bases from J, with 13 bases between. The CDR3 loop spans 15 amino acids. CDR3 amino acids: CASSPAPGTYNEQFF. The CDR3 bases are TGTGCCAGCAGTCCAGCTCCGGGAACCTACAATGAGCAGTTCTTC.

The chain employs TRBV7-9 and TRBJ2-1, with a possible D match to TRBD2 (7 bases). Germline CDR1 and CDR2: SEHNR and FQNEAQ (reference sequence). The CDR3 has 18 residues. Trimming left V 5 bases short and J 0 bases short, with 20 bases between. The DNA of the CDR3 is TGTGCCAGCAGCCTAGGGGGGGCTAGTCTGAGCTCCTACAATGAGCAGTTCTTC. Translating gives CASSLGGASLSSYNEQFF.

The rearrangement uses TRBV4-1 and TRBJ1-4; D is unclear. V shed 5 bases and J shed 8 bases, with 15 bases lying between them. The CDR3 is made up of 14 amino acids. From germline, CDR1 is MGHRA and CDR2 YSYEKL. The CDR3 loop reads CASSEEVIREKLFF. CDR3 sequence (DNA): TGCGCCAGCAGCGAGGAAGTGATTAGAGAAAAACTGTTTTTT.

This clonotype has a single count. V is TRBV9 and J is TRBJ2-1, with D hard to call. The germline V and J ends were trimmed by 0 bases and 7 bases, with 11 bases remaining between them. This CDR3 is 14 amino acids long. The germline V gene encodes CDR1 SGDLS and CDR2 YYNGEE. The CDR3 loop is CASSVDGGPNEQFF. In DNA form, the CDR3 reads TGTGCCAGCAGCGTAGATGGTGGGCCTAATGAGCAGTTCTTC.

Remarks on this clonotype: At one of its ends the junction is not consistent with the germline gene, which may arise from a read error. The genes are TRBV4-1 and TRBJ2-1, with TRBD2 as a possible D gene (5 bases). Per germline, CDR1 MGHRA and CDR2 YSYEKL. The CDR3 contains 16 residues. The chain's CDR3 is CASSLSSGPSYNERFF. The CDR3, as DNA: TGCGCCAGCAGCCTCTCGAGCGGTCCCTCCTACAATGAGCGGTTCTTC.

This clonotype was seen a few times. The rearrangement uses TRBV7-2 and TRBJ2-5; D not resolved. Germline-derived CDR1 and CDR2 are SGHTA and FQGNSA. The ends were cut back, 2 bases at V and 4 bases at J, with 8 bases in the middle. This CDR3 is 13 amino acids long. CDR3 region: CASSLLGRETQYF. The CDR3 DNA reads as TGTGCCAGCAGCTTATTAGGTAGAGAGACCCAGTACTTC.

Comments on this clonotype: One end of the junction varies from germline; a read error may be responsible. The V gene is TRBV7-6, the J gene TRBJ2-1; no firm D call. The CDR3 is 15 amino acids. Germline V gene sequence: CDR1 SGHVS, CDR2 FNYEAQ. The CDR3 protein is CVSSLRRETYNEQFF. The DNA of the CDR3 is TGTGTCAGCAGCCTCAGGCGTGAAACTTACAATGAGCAGTTCTTC.